The sequence of this T cell receptor (beta chain) was determined in a study of human T cells and chemical hapten exposure. Overall study: Patients' scalps got diphenylcyclopropenone weekly throughout the roughly 25-week study. Upper-back patch tests with 0.01% DPC were read at 6 days.

Losses at the gene ends were 5 bases for V and 4 bases for J; bases not matched to a gene: 5. The CDR3 totals 12 residues. Germline V gene sequence: CDR1 DFQATT, CDR2 SNEGSKA (reference sequence). This clonotype has only a few counts. MiXCR was run by TCRdb on the RACE reads, yielding one entry per CDR3 protein. This sample has roughly 120,000 distinct CDR3 sequences, with 12% found just once. Time point reported: patch test 1, 2 weeks after DPC sensitization. The treatment denotes: therapeutic diphenylcyclopropenone sensitization with weekly scalp DPC. Total RNA was isolated from whole blood that had not been fractionated.

The sequencing used whole blood, collected in connection with sensitization to the hapten diphenylcyclopropenone (DPC). This receptor was identified in a woman between 50 and 59 years old with alopecia areata. Some clones in this sample may be carry-over from other donors' samples. The genes are TRBV20-1 and TRBJ2-7; 7 nucleotides agree with TRBD1. As DNA, the CDR3 is TGCAGTGCTGAAGGGACAGCATACGAGCAGTACTTC. Its translation is CSAEGTAYEQYF.